This TCR beta chain stems from a study of regulatory T cells in long-lasting Graves disease. Looked up from germline, CDR1 is SGHDN and CDR2 is FVKESK. The CDR3 sequence is 13 residues long. Trimming took 0 bases from V and 11 from J, leaving 11 bases between them. Time point of the sample: newly diagnosed GD, antithyroid drugs for less than 3 months. Following extraction of RNA from PBMCs, that RNA was used to make the TCR library. TCR beta libraries were built with iRepertoire HTBI primers and Arm-PCR of CDR3 regions. TCRdb used MiXCR to reprocess the multiplex PCR reads, holding one entry per CDR3 protein. The table lists approximately 350,000 distinct CDR3 sequences, around 16% of them singletons. This clonotype showed up just a few times. The same data also contributed to another study, on T cells in Graves' hyperthyroidism and ophthalmopathy. Turning to that study: Those with hyperthyroidism were 18 to 65 years old, newly diagnosed, and ill for under 2 months. Each diagnosis was grounded in clinical symptoms, serum thyroxine and TRAb, thyroid ultrasound, and orbital computed tomography. The TCR CDR3 was amplified in a first-round RT-PCR using the HTBI primer set.

The sequencing here drew on peripheral blood mononuclear cells (PBMCs), taken at new diagnosis, from a patient treated with antithyroid drugs. V and J are TRBV14 and TRBJ1-3; D is ambiguous. The TCR originated in a young woman with Graves disease. The chain's CDR3 is CASSQDRTGAIYF. CDR3 DNA sequence: TGTGCCAGCAGCCAAGACCGTACGGGAGCCATATATTTT.